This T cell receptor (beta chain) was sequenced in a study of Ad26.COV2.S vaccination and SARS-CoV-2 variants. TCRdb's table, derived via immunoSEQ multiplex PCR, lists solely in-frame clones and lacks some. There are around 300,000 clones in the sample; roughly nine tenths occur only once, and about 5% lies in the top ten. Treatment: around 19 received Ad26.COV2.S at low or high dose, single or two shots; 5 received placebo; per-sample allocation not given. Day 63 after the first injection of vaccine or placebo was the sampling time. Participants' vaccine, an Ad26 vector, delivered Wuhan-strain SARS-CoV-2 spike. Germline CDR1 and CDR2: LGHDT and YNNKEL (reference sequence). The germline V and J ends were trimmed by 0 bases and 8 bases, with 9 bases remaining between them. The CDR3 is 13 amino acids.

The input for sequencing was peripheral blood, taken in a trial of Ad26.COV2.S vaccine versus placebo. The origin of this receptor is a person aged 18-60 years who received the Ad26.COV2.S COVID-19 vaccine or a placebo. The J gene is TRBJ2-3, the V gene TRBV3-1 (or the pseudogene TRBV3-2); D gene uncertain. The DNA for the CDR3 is TGTGCCAGCAGCCAAGATCGGAGAGTTACGCAGTATTTT. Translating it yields CASSQDRRVTQYF.